This TCR beta chain was found in a study of T-cell reconstitution after alpha-beta-depleted transplantation in children. The CDR3 is made up of 15 amino acids. Germline V gene data show CDR1 as SGHRS and CDR2 as YFSETQ. V dropped 1 base and J dropped 5 bases, with 16 bases sitting between them. Researchers prepared the TCRbeta library using unique molecular identifiers, the study reports. In TCRdb, the PCR reads were re-called with MiXCR into one record per CDR3 protein. The sample shows 300,000 to 400,000 distinct CDR3 sequences, about an eighth of them seen only once. Here the sequenced sample was PBMCs, taken from the stem cell graft. V usage is TRBV5-1 and J usage is TRBJ2-7; TRBD1 is a possible D gene (6 bases). This clonotype originated in a human donor who donated a stem cell graft to a child with Fanconi anemia. The CDR3 DNA reads TGCGCCAGCAGCTTGCACGCAGGGGACCCCAACGAGCAGTACTTC. Its protein product is CASSLHAGDPNEQYF. The full variable domain, its missing parts supplied by reference TRBV5-1 and TRBJ2-7, is KAGVTQTPRYLIKTRGQQVTLSCSPISGHRSVSWYQQTPGQGLQFLFEYFSETQRNKGNFPGRFSGRQFSNSRSEMNVSTLELGDSALYLCASSLHAGDPNEQYFGPGTRLTVT.